This T cell receptor (beta chain) originates from a study of blood T cell repertoires in COVID-19 (dated by TCRdb to the early 2020s). A note on the overall study: Collaborator samples came from the United States, Italy and Spain and covered acute and convalescent phases of COVID-19. The prospective study material was composed of cDNA or gDNA derived from T cells, B-cell-depleted T cells, or PBMCs. Deeply sampled blood TCRbeta repertoires from subjects exposed to, actively infected with, or recovered from COVID-19 were included in the dataset. The repertoires were released in a freely available public database intended as a resource for research on the immune response to SARS-CoV-2. Samples came from the ongoing ImmuneRACE study (first 160 participants) plus 1,254 subjects from 6 global collaborators. Sample metadata almost always included a de-identified subject ID, COVID-19 status, age in years and sex. Where HLA class I and class II types were available, the types were taken from metadata supplied by the sample provider, not from assay-based typing.

Comment on this clone: Its antigen is still unknown. Per-base quality was not reported, and no clone a single base away is much larger than it.

The CDR3 goes from the cysteine to the phenylalanine over 17 residues. Of all the DNA, just the CDR3 is kept, 51 bases in frame from base 1. V lost 3 bases and J lost 0 bases, and the count of bases not matched to a germline gene is 7. According to the germline V gene (reference sequence), CDR1 reads SEHNR and CDR2 reads FQNEAQ. Paper-wide results and their limitations: The amount of clinical and demographic metadata varied by source and participant and was provided uncurated.

At one collaborating source in Seattle, patients were enrolled during active infection and were followed longitudinally through the course of disease. The collaborating institutions used their own protocols to collect whole blood in K2EDTA tubes. For TCRbeta analysis, collaborators shipped samples as frozen whole blood, isolated PBMCs, or DNA extracted from either of those sample types. The immunoSEQ Assay, a bias-controlled multiplex PCR, was used to amplify TCRbeta CDR3 regions from genomic DNA. Per the original workflow: The number of nucleated cells in each sample was estimated by amplification of reference gene primers within the assay. Sequence reads were collapsed and filtered to measure the absolute abundance of every unique TCRbeta CDR3 rearrangement. For each sample, productive Simpson clonality was calculated by taking the square root of Simpson's diversity index across productive rearrangements. TCRdb limited this immuneACCESS table to in-frame rearrangements with V and J called. A share of clones is missing; checked studies link under half to unresolved V genes, and the rest is unexplained. The V and J calls and clone size come from that table; D and trimming were worked out from the DNA. The sample table shows about 240,000 clones, and around 90% are seen once. The top ten hold 0.83% of the sample.

What was sequenced was peripheral blood. The rearrangement joined TRBV7-9 to TRBJ2-4; TRBD2 fits 8 bases in the junction. The clonotype comes from a man aged 25-45 years with COVID-19, enrolled during active disease. The DNA is TGTGCCAGCAGCTTTCGTACGGGGGGGAGAGCCAAAAACATTCAGTACTTC. Translated, this gives CASSFRTGGRAKNIQYF. Where the CDR3 stops, the reference TRBV7-9 and TRBJ2-4 genes take over; the full variable domain is DTGVSQNPRHKITKRGQNVTFRCDPISEHNRLYWYRQTLGQGPEFLTYFQNEAQLEKSRLLSDRFSAERPKGSFSTLEIQRTEQGDSAMYLCASSFRTGGRAKNIQYFGAGTRLSVL.